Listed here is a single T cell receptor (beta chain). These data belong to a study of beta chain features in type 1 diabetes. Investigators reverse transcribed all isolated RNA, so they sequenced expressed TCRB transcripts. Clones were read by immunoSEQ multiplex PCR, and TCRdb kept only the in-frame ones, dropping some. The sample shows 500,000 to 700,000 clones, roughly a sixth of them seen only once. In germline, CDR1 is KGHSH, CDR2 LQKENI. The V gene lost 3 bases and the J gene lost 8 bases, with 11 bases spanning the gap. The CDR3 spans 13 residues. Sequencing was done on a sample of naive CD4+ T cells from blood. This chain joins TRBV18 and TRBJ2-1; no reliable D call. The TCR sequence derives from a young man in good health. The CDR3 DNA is TGTGCCAGCTCACCCACAATCCAGGATGAGCAGTTCTTC. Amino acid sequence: CASSPTIQDEQFF. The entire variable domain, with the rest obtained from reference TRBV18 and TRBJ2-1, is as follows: NAGVMQNPRHLVRRRGQEARLRCSPMKGHSHVYWYRQLPEEGLKFMVYLQKENIIDESGMPKERFSAEFPKEGPSILRIQQVVRGDSAAYFCASSPTIQDEQFFGPGTRLTVL.